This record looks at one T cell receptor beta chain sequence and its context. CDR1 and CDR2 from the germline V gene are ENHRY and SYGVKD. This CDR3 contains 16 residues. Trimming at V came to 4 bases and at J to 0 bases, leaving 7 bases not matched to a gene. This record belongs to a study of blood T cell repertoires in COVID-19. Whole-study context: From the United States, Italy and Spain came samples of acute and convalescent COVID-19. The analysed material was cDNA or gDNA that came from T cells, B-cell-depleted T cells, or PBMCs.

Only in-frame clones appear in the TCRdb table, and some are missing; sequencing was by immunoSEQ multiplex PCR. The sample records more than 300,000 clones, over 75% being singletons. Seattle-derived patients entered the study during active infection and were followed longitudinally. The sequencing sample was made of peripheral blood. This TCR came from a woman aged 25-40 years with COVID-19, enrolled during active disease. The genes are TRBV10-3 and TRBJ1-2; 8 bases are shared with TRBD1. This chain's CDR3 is CAISGSSGGTNYGYTF. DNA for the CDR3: TGTGCCATCAGTGGCAGTTCAGGGGGCACTAACTATGGCTACACCTTC.